Presented here are 13 T cell receptor beta chains from one specimen sequenced in a study of HIV-infected children after antiretroviral therapy interruption. Unique molecular identifiers were included in an RNA-based 3' RACE TCR library. TCRdb ran MiXCR on the 3' RACE reads and lists one entry per CDR3 protein. This table holds over 35,000 distinct CDR3 sequences, over 6.5% found once. Described treatment: PENTA 11 planned treatment interruption arm or continuous ART arm. The sample here was CD45RA+ CD4+ T cells from PBMCs, pooled from several time points, taken from a donor given antiretroviral therapy, either interrupted or continuous. Subset noted: naive CD4+ CD45RA+ CD45RO- T cells. These receptors all come from a pool of human donors with HIV.

This clonotype was counted ten times or more. The V gene is TRBV7-3, the J gene TRBJ2-2, with TRBD2 identical over 7 bases. Per germline, CDR1 SGHTA and CDR2 FQGTGA. V was clipped by 2 bases and J by 5 bases; unmatched bases: 14. The CDR3 loop spans 18 amino acids. The CDR3 here is CASSLSGRIVGGTGELFF. The DNA of the CDR3 is TGTGCCAGCAGCTTATCGGGCCGGATTGTGGGGGGGACCGGGGAGCTGTTTTTT.

This clonotype was detected ten times or more. The chain carries TRBV2 and TRBJ2-1, with TRBD1 matching 7 bases. The V segment lost 6 bases and the J segment 9 bases; nucleotides outside the gene matches: 5. Germline V lookup: CDR1 SNHLY, CDR2 FYNNEI. This CDR3 has 12 residues. The CDR3 DNA reads TGTGCCAGCAGGGCGACAGGGTTTGAGCAGTTCTTC. Residues: CASRATGFEQFF.

This clonotype was observed many times. CDR3 nucleotide sequence: TGTGCCAGCAGCAAACTAGCGGGGGCCACCGGGGAGCTGTTTTTT. Its protein is CASSKLAGATGELFF. The V gene is TRBV12-3 or TRBV12-4, the J gene TRBJ2-2; 11 nucleotides match TRBD2. J gave up 4 bases and V 6 bases, and 4 bases lay outside the gene matches. This CDR3 contains 15 residues.

Many counts were recorded for this clonotype. V usage is TRBV9 and J usage is TRBJ2-7; D is perhaps TRBD2 (6 bases). The germline CDR1 and CDR2 sequences are SGDLS and YYNGEE. This CDR3 has 13 residues. Trimming removed 7 bases from V and 0 bases from J, with 11 bases in between. CDR3 bases: TGTGCCAGCGGGCGGGGAAGCTCCTACGAGCAGTACTTC. Amino acid sequence: CASGRGSSYEQYF.

This clonotype is termed medium-sized (0.01 to 0.1%). One end of the junction is discordant with germline, which a read error may explain. The rearrangement uses TRBV19 and TRBJ2-5, with TRBD1 as a possible D gene (6 bases). Germline assignment: CDR1 LNHDA and CDR2 SQIVND (reference sequence). The CDR3 loop spans 14 amino acids. The CDR3 reads CASSIRDNQDTQYF. The CDR3 DNA follows: TGTGCCAGCAGCATTCGGGACAACCAAGACACCCAGTACTTT.

This clonotype appeared many times. V and J are TRBV7-3 and TRBJ2-1; possible D gene TRBD2, 5 bases. Trimming left V 5 bases short and J 2 bases short, with 13 bases between. Germline loops: CDR1 SGHTA, CDR2 FQGTGA. The CDR3 consists of 15 residues. CDR3 DNA sequence: TGTGCCAGCAGCCCCCCCCTAGCTCCCTACAATGAGCAGTTCTTC. Amino acid sequence: CASSPPLAPYNEQFF.

At least ten counts were recorded for this clonotype. The gene calls are TRBV24-1 and TRBJ2-3; 7 nucleotides align to TRBD1. This CDR3 is 16 amino acids long. J was trimmed by 7 bases and V by 0 bases; bases with no gene match: 9. Germline CDR1 and CDR2: KGHDR and SFDVKD. CDR3 loop: CATSDLRTGLLNTQYF. DNA of the CDR3: TGTGCCACCAGTGATTTGAGGACAGGTCTCCTGAATACGCAGTATTTT.

This clonotype was seen at least ten times. The CDR3 sequence is CASGRGNNSPLHF. The CDR3 bases are TGTGCCAGCGGTCGGGGCAATAATTCACCCCTCCACTTT. The gene calls are TRBV6-2 or TRBV6-3 and TRBJ1-6, with TRBD1 as a possible D gene (5 bases). Trimming removed 8 bases at V and 5 bases at J, with 10 bases between. CDR1 and CDR2 from the germline V gene are MNHEY and SVGEGT. The CDR3 is made up of 13 amino acids.

This clonotype has at least ten counts. The J gene is TRBJ1-2, the V gene TRBV7-2; maybe TRBD1 (6 bases). Germline assignment: CDR1 SGHTA and CDR2 FQGNSA. V lost 5 bases and J 4 bases, leaving 17 bases between the germline ends. The CDR3 runs 15 residues. CDR3 sequence (DNA): TGTGCCAGCAGCCTGGCAGGGGCTAAGGGCTATGGCTACACCTTC. The encoded protein is CASSLAGAKGYGYTF.

This clonotype was seen repeatedly, ten times or more. The chain is built from TRBV4-3 and TRBJ1-5; the D gene is possibly TRBD1 (6 bases). This CDR3 spans 13 amino acids. Germline V gene data show CDR1 as LGHNA and CDR2 as YSLEER. Trimming pared 3 bases from V and 4 bases from J, leaving 7 bases between. CDR3 sequence: CASSHGQNQPQHF. Here the CDR3 DNA reads TGCGCCAGCAGCCACGGACAGAATCAGCCCCAGCATTTT.

This clonotype appeared many times. The chain employs TRBV28 and TRBJ2-3; D is tentatively TRBD1 or TRBD2 (5 bases each). CDR1 and CDR2 (germline): MDHEN, SYDVKM. This CDR3 spans 14 amino acids. V was cut by 5 bases and J by 3 bases, with 12 bases left in between. The CDR3 DNA sequence: TGTGCCAGCAGTCCGAGGGACGGGACAGATACGCAGTATTTT. Its translation is CASSPRDGTDTQYF.

CDR3 protein: CASSPKQANYGYTF. DNA for the CDR3: TGTGCCAGCAGTCCTAAGCAAGCTAACTATGGCTACACCTTC. The chain carries TRBV12-3 or TRBV12-4 and TRBJ1-2, with D unclear. V dropped 5 bases and J dropped 0 bases, with 10 bases sitting between them. This CDR3 is 14 amino acids long.

The V call is TRBV10-3, the J call TRBJ2-1, with 8 positions matching TRBD2. Germline CDR1 ENHRY, CDR2 SYGVKD. V lost 4 bases and J lost 8; bases outside the gene matches: 13. The CDR3 loop spans 16 amino acids. CDR3 amino acids: CAISGVHPGGSDEQFF. The CDR3 region has the DNA TGTGCCATCAGTGGAGTCCACCCGGGAGGGTCCGATGAGCAGTTCTTC.